The text below deals with one TCR beta chain. The sample is drawn from a study of shared clonotypes between healthy human individuals. The CDR3 is made up of 15 amino acids. CDR1 is MNHEY, CDR2 SVGAGI, per germline. J lost 6 bases, V lost 2 bases, and 2 bases had no gene match. TCRdb keeps only in-frame clones here, not all; method: immunoSEQ multiplex PCR. The sample lists about 1 million clones, around 76% seen once, with approximately 1.5% in the top ten. The rearrangement joins TRBV6-5 to TRBJ2-2, with 11 nucleotides matching TRBD1. Sequencing was done on a sample of memory CD4+ T cells sorted from blood. Regarding subset: CD45RA-negative fraction. This TCR derives from a man between 18 and 29 years old in good health. The CDR3 region has the DNA TGTGCCAGCAGTTACCGGGACAGGGGGTCCGGGGAGCTGTTTTTT. Translation gives CASSYRDRGSGELFF.